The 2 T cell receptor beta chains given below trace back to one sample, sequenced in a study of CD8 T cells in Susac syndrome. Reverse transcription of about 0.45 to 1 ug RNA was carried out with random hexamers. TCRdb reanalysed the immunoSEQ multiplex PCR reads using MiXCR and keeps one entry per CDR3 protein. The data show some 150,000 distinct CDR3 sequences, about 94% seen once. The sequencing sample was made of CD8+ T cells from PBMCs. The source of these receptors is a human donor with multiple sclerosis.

Written as DNA, the CDR3 is TGCAGCGTTGTTTTAACGGGGGCCCTCTGGAACACTGAAGCTTTCTTT. Its translation: CSVVLTGALWNTEAFF. The chain employs TRBV29-1 and TRBJ1-1, with TRBD1 as a possible D gene (6 bases). Germline values: CDR1 SQVTM, CDR2 ANQGSEA. The ends were cut back, 4 bases at V and 1 base at J, with 19 bases in the middle. The CDR3 is 16 residues long.

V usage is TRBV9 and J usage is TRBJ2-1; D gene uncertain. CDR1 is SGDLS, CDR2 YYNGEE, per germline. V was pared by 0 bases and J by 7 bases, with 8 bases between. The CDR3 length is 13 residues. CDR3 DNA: TGTGCCAGCAGCGTAGAGGTGCTAAATGAGCAGTTCTTC. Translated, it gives CASSVEVLNEQFF.